The 4 T cell receptor beta chains in this list originate from one sample, sequenced in a study of CD8 T cells in ankylosing spondylitis. The antigens these receptors bind are not known. TCRdb re-derived calls from the 5' RACE reads in MiXCR, one entry per CDR3 protein. The repertoire includes some 700,000 distinct CDR3 sequences, around 19% of them detected once, and roughly a fifth sits in the top ten. General study points: A TCR beta motif of under ten highly homologous variants appeared characteristic of ankylosing spondylitis blood.

The sample was blood, either unsorted or a sorted T cell fraction (not recorded which). These receptors were collected from a male donor with ankylosing spondylitis.

This clonotype was seen a few times. V usage is TRBV29-1 and J usage is TRBJ1-3; D is possibly TRBD1 (6 bases). Trimming removed 3 bases from V and 2 bases from J, with 11 bases in between. The CDR3 covers 14 residues. CDR1 and CDR2 from the germline V gene are SQVTM and ANQGSEA. The CDR3 sequence: CSVDTGLTGNTIYF. The CDR3 nucleotides are TGCAGCGTTGACACAGGGCTTACTGGAAACACCATATATTTT.

The genes are TRBV27 and TRBJ2-2; TRBD1 matches at 11 bases. The V gene's germline CDR1 is MNHEY and CDR2 SMNVEV (reference sequence). V lost 8 bases to trimming and J lost 4 bases; unmatched junction nucleotides: 9. There are 16 residues in the CDR3. CDR3 nucleotide sequence: TGTGCCAGCCGAACGCCGGGACAGGGGGGCACCGGGGAGCTGTTTTTT. Protein product: CASRTPGQGGTGELFF.

This clonotype has just a few counts. This rearrangement joins TRBV5-1 to TRBJ2-5; 11 nucleotides align to TRBD2. This CDR3 is 16 amino acids long. Germline CDR1 and CDR2: SGHRS and YFSETQ. With V trimmed by 0 bases and J by 6 bases, 7 bases remained unmatched. The CDR3: CASSLDSGGAPQTQYF. For the CDR3, the DNA is TGCGCCAGCAGCTTGGATAGCGGGGGGGCCCCGCAGACCCAGTACTTC. Supplemented by reference TRBV5-1 and TRBJ2-5, the full variable domain reads KAGVTQTPRYLIKTRGQQVTLSCSPISGHRSVSWYQQTPGQGLQFLFEYFSETQRNKGNFPGRFSGRQFSNSRSEMNVSTLELGDSALYLCASSLDSGGAPQTQYFGPGTRLLVL.

This clonotype was detected only a few times. This rearrangement joins TRBV5-1 to TRBJ2-1; 11 nucleotides align to TRBD2. The junction had 5 bases not matched to a gene; V was cut back by 6 bases and J by 3 bases. The length of the CDR3 is 15 residues. Germline CDR1 is SGHRS and CDR2 is YFSETQ. CDR3 sequence: CASNLAGGLYNEQFF. CDR3 in DNA: TGCGCCAGCAACCTAGCGGGGGGCCTCTACAATGAGCAGTTCTTC. The full variable domain, in which reference TRBV5-1 and TRBJ2-1 provide the parts outside the CDR3, is KAGVTQTPRYLIKTRGQQVTLSCSPISGHRSVSWYQQTPGQGLQFLFEYFSETQRNKGNFPGRFSGRQFSNSRSEMNVSTLELGDSALYLCASNLAGGLYNEQFFGPGTRLTVL.